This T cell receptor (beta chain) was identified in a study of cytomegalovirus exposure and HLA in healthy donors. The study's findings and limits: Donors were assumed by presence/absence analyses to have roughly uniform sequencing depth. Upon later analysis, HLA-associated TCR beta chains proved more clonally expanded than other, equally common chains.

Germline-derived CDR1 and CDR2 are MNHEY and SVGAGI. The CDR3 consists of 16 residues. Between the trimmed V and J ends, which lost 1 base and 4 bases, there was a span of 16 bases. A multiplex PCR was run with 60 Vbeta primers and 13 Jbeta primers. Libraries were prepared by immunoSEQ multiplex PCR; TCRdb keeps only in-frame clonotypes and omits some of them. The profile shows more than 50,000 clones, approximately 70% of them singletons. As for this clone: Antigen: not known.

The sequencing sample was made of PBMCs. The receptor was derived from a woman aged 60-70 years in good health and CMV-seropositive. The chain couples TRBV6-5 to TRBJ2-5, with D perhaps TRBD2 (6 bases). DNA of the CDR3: TGTGCCAGCAGTTACTTTCTGGGGGGAGAGAGAGAGACCCAGTACTTC. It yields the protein CASSYFLGGERETQYF.